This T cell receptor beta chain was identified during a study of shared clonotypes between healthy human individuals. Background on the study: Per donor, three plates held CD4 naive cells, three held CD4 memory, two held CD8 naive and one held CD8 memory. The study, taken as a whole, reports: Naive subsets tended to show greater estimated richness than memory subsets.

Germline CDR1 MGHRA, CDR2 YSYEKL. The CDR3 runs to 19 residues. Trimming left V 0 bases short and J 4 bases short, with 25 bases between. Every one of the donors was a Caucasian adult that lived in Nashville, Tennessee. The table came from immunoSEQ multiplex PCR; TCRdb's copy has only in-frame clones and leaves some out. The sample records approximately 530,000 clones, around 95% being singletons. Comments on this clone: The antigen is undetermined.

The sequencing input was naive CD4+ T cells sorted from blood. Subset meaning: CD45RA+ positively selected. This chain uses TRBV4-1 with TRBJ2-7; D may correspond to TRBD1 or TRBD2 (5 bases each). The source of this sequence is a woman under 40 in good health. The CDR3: CASSQEGSWQIGTLYEQYF. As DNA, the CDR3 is TGCGCCAGCAGCCAAGAAGGATCTTGGCAGATCGGGACCCTATACGAGCAGTACTTC.